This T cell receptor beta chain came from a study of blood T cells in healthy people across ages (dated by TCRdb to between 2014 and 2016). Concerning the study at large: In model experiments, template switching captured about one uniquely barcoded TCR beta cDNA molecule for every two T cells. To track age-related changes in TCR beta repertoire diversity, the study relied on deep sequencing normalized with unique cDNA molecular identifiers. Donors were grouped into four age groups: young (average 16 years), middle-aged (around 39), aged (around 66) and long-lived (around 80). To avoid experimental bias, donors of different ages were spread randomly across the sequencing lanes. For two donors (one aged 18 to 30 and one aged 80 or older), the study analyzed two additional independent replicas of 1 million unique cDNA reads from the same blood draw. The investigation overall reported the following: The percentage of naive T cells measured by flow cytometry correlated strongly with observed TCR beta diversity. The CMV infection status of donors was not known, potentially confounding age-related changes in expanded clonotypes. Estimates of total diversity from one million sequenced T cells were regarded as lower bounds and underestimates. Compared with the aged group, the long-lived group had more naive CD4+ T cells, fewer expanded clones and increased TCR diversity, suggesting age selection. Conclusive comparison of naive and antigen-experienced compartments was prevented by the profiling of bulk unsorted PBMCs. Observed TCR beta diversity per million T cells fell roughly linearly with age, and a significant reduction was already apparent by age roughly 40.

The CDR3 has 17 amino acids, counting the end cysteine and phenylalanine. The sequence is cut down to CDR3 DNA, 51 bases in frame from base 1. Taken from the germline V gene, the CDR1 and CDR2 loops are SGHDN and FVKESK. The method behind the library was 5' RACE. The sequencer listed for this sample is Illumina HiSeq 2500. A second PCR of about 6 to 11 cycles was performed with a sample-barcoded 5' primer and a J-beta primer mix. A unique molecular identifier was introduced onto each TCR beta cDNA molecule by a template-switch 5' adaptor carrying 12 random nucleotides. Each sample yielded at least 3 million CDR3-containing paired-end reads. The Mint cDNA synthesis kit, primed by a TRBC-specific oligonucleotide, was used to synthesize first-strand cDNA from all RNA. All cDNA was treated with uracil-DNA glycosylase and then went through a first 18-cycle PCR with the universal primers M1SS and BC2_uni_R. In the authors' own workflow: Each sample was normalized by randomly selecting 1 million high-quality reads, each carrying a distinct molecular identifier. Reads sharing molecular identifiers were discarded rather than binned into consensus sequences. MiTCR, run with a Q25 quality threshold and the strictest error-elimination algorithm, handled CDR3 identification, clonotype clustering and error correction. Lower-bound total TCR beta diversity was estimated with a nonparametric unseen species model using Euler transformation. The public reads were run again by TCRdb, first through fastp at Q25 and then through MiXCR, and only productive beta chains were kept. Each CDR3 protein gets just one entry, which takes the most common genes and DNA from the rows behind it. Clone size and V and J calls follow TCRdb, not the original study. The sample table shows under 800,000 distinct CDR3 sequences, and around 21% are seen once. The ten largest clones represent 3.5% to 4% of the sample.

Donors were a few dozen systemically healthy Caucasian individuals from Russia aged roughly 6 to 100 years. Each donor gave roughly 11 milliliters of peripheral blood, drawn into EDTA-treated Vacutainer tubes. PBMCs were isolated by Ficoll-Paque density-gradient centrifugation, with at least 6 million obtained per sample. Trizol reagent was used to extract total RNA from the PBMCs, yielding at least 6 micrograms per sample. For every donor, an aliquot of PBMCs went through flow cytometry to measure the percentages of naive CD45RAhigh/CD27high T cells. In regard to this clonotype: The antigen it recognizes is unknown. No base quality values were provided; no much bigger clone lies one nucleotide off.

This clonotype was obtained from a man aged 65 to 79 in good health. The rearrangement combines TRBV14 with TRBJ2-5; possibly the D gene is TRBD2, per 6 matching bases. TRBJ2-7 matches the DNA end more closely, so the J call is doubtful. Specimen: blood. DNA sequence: TGTGCCAGCAGCCAAGATCTGGAGGGCCCGTTTGAAAGCGAGCAGTACTTC. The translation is CASSQDLEGPFESEQYF.